Below are 8 T cell receptor beta chains sequenced from a single sample in a study of T cell repertoires in ileal Crohn's disease. Clones were sequenced by immunoSEQ multiplex PCR, and TCRdb holds only the in-frame ones, with some missing. The table has under 9,000 clones, around 80% seen once. Material for sequencing was ileal tissue. The receptors come from an adult with Crohn's disease.

The CDR3 loop reads CASSDRTGRNEQYF. The CDR3, as DNA: TGTGCCAGCAGTGACCGGACAGGACGAAACGAGCAGTACTTC. This chain uses TRBV25-1 with TRBJ2-7; TRBD1 agrees at 7 bases. Germline CDR1 is MGHDK and CDR2 is SYGVNS. J gave up 5 bases and V 3 bases, and 7 bases lay outside the gene matches. The CDR3 is 14 residues long.

This clone was counted a few times. The V and J genes are TRBV10-3 and TRBJ2-1; TRBD2 might be the D (5 bases). V was cut by 7 bases and J by 8 bases, with 12 bases left in between. The V gene's germline CDR1 is ENHRY and CDR2 SYGVKD. The length of the CDR3 is 12 residues. The CDR3, as DNA: TGTGCCATCAAGGAGGACCCACATGAGCAGTTCTTC. It translates to CAIKEDPHEQFF.

This chain uses TRBV21-1 with TRBJ2-3; TRBD1, the table's D call, lacks a check against the DNA. TRBV21-1 is given as a pseudogene. The CDR3 totals 17 residues. This CDR3 is CASSRETGAIVTDTQYF. CDR3 DNA: TGTGCCAGCAGCAGAGAGACAGGGGCGATAGTCACAGATACGCAGTATTTT.

This clone appeared once. V gene TRBV27 combines with J gene TRBJ1-3, with unresolved D. V lost 6 bases and J lost 4, with 16 bases in between. The CDR3 length is 15 residues. In germline, CDR1 is MNHEY, CDR2 SMNVEV (reference sequence). This CDR3 reads CASRLSGSSGNTIYF. CDR3 DNA: TGTGCCAGCAGACTATCAGGTTCTAGCGGAAACACCATATATTTT.

There are a few counts of this clone. This chain joins TRBV27 and TRBJ1-3; 7 bases map to TRBD1. Germline CDR1 is MNHEY and CDR2 is SMNVEV (reference sequence). Trimming took 5 bases from V and 4 from J; bases not matched to a gene: 8. The CDR3 has 15 residues. The CDR3 loop reads CASSDQQGRGNTIYF. The CDR3 DNA reads as TGTGCCAGCAGTGACCAACAGGGGCGCGGAAACACCATATATTTT.

The genes are TRBV6-1 and TRBJ1-5; possibly TRBD1 for D (6 bases). V dropped 6 bases and J dropped 4 bases, with 16 bases sitting between them. This CDR3 contains 15 residues. Germline values: CDR1 MNHNS, CDR2 SASEGT. The CDR3 DNA is TGTGCCAGCAGAAATAAAGGGGGTAGAAATCAGCCCCAGCATTTT. This translates into CASRNKGGRNQPQHF.

CDR3 region: CASSAGGRAYNEQFF. CDR3 sequence (DNA): TGTGCCAGCAGCGCGGGAGGCCGCGCCTACAATGAGCAGTTCTTC. V gene TRBV9 combines with J gene TRBJ2-1; 7 bases align to TRBD2. The CDR3 sequence is 15 residues long. Germline V gives CDR1 SGDLS, CDR2 YYNGEE. Germline trimming cut 3 bases from V and 2 bases from J; bases unmatched to any gene: 5.

In its sample, this clone was seen a few times. V gene TRBV30 combines with J gene TRBJ2-1; TRBD2 aligns across 11 bases. The CDR3 is made up of 20 amino acids. The V segment lost 0 bases and the J segment 5 bases; nucleotides outside the gene matches: 18. The germline gives CDR1 GTSNPN, CDR2 SVGIG (reference sequence). The CDR3 bases are TGTGCCTGGAGTGTACGAAGGCTAGCGGGAGGTCCAATGGCCCACAATGAGCAGTTCTTC. Translating gives CAWSVRRLAGGPMAHNEQFF.